This TCR beta chain was captured in a study of T cell changes during pregnancy in multiple sclerosis. This table comes from immunoSEQ multiplex PCR, and its TCRdb copy is limited to in-frame clones, with some not included. In the table there are 80,000 to 100,000 clones, about 93% of which are singletons. V shed 3 bases and J 3 bases; nucleotides not matched to a gene: 4. Germline V gene data show CDR1 as SGHDT and CDR2 as YYEEEE. This CDR3 comprises 15 residues. The gene calls are TRBV5-6 and TRBJ1-2, with 11 bases that match TRBD1. The sample in question was peripheral blood, obtained after pregnancy. The sequence came from a female donor with multiple sclerosis, enrolled in a pregnancy study. CDR3 region: CASSWGDRGDYGYTF. The DNA for the CDR3 is TGTGCCAGCAGCTGGGGGGACAGGGGGGACTATGGCTACACCTTC.